These 4 T cell receptor beta chains originate from one sample sequenced in a study of T cells after yellow fever vaccination. Each CDR3 protein is one row after TCRdb ran MiXCR on the 5' RACE reads. Among hundreds of thousands of distinct CDR3 sequences listed, around 20% were seen once. The material sequenced was PBMCs, taken before the yellow fever booster vaccination. The receptors come from a man younger than 30 who received the YFV17D yellow fever vaccine.

The V call is TRBV12-3 or TRBV12-4, the J call TRBJ2-2; D unresolved. V gave up 6 bases and J gave up 4 bases, with 9 bases separating them. The CDR3 is 13 amino acids. CDR3 in DNA: TGTGCCAGCAGCTCTCATTCCACCGGGGAGCTGTTTTTT. Its translation: CASSSHSTGELFF.

This sequence joins TRBV7-8 and TRBJ1-4; D uncertain. The ends were cut back, 5 bases at V and 7 bases at J, with 17 bases in the middle. Germline-derived CDR1 and CDR2 are SGHVS and FQNEAQ. CDR3 length: 15 residues. The CDR3 spells CASSQAASRPEKLFF. The CDR3 DNA follows: TGTGCCAGCAGCCAGGCCGCCTCCAGACCTGAAAAACTGTTTTTT.

This clonotype was counted a few times. The chain recombines TRBV20-1 with TRBJ2-2; the D gene is possibly TRBD2 (6 bases). Germline V gene lookup returns CDR1 DFQATT and CDR2 SNEGSKA (reference sequence). V lost 6 bases and J lost 4, with 12 bases in between. The CDR3 runs to 13 residues. The CDR3 sequence: CSAARRATGELFF. The DNA for the CDR3 is TGCAGTGCGGCCAGGAGGGCCACCGGGGAGCTGTTTTTT.

The chain is built from TRBV4-3 and TRBJ2-5; 7 positions agree with TRBD2. This CDR3 is 13 amino acids long. Germline CDR1 LGHNA, CDR2 YSLEER. V shed 4 bases, J shed 5 bases, and the junction held 4 bases outside the gene matches. The CDR3 here is CASSRGLMETQYF. In nucleotides, the CDR3 is TGCGCCAGCAGCCGGGGACTAATGGAGACCCAGTACTTC.